This is a list of T cell receptor beta chains from one sample in a study of T cells in Graves' hyperthyroidism and ophthalmopathy. TCRdb re-called the multiplex PCR reads through MiXCR, storing one row per CDR3 protein. The sample has about 520,000 distinct CDR3 sequences, roughly 24% seen once. The sequencing input was blood. The receptors stem from a woman in her 30s with Graves' ophthalmopathy. CDR3s include the opening cysteine and the closing phenylalanine or tryptophan. Each record gives: clone size, D gene, J gene, V gene, CDR3 protein, CDR3 DNA. The D gene is left open where the match is weak. Not every row has a clone size; where given, it reads once, few, many or a size class.

clone_size: .; d_call: .; j_call: TRBJ2-5; v_call: TRBV7-2; cdr3_aa: CASSLGMTRKGTQYF; cdr3_nt: TGTGCCAGCAGCTTAGGAATGACGCGTAAAGGGACCCAGTACTTC
clone_size: .; d_call: .; j_call: TRBJ1-1; v_call: TRBV27; cdr3_aa: CASSLDSSGTEAFF; cdr3_nt: TGTGCCAGCAGTCTTGATAGCTCGGGGACTGAAGCTTTCTTT
clone_size: many; d_call: .; j_call: TRBJ2-1; v_call: TRBV24-1; cdr3_aa: CATGNRGGEQFF; cdr3_nt: TGTGCCACCGGCAATAGGGGTGGAGAGCAGTTCTTC
clone_size: many; d_call: .; j_call: TRBJ1-2; v_call: TRBV19; cdr3_aa: CASQDRRPTNYGYTF; cdr3_nt: TGTGCCAGTCAGGACCGAAGACCAACTAACTATGGCTACACCTTC
clone_size: few; d_call: .; j_call: TRBJ1-1; v_call: TRBV29-1; cdr3_aa: CSVEVGRFTEAFF; cdr3_nt: TGCAGCGTTGAAGTAGGGAGGTTCACTGAAGCTTTCTTT
clone_size: few; d_call: .; j_call: TRBJ1-1; v_call: TRBV4-1; cdr3_aa: CASGDPSRNAFF; cdr3_nt: TGCGCCAGCGGGGACCCCTCCAGGAACGCTTTCTTT
clone_size: .; d_call: TRBD1; j_call: TRBJ2-4; v_call: TRBV7-2; cdr3_aa: CASSKDRVGNIQYF; cdr3_nt: TGTGCCAGCAGCAAAGACAGGGTGGGAAACATTCAGTACTTC
clone_size: many; d_call: TRBD1; j_call: TRBJ2-4; v_call: TRBV7-9; cdr3_aa: CASSLGGGEDKNIQYF; cdr3_nt: TGTGCCAGCAGCTTAGGAGGGGGCGAGGACAAAAACATTCAGTACTTC
clone_size: .; d_call: .; j_call: TRBJ1-6; v_call: TRBV30; cdr3_aa: CAWSAGNSPLHF; cdr3_nt: TGTGCCTGGAGTGCGGGCAATTCACCCCTCCACTTT
clone_size: many; d_call: .; j_call: TRBJ1-5; v_call: TRBV20-1; cdr3_aa: CSAKGGTQPQHF; cdr3_nt: TGCAGTGCTAAGGGGGGGACACAGCCCCAGCATTTT
clone_size: few; d_call: TRBD1; j_call: TRBJ2-2; v_call: TRBV24-1; cdr3_aa: CATSDPGGPNTGELFF; cdr3_nt: TGTGCCACCAGTGACCCAGGGGGCCCGAACACCGGGGAGCTGTTTTTT
clone_size: many; d_call: TRBD2; j_call: TRBJ2-7; v_call: TRBV28; cdr3_aa: CASSFTRGGVYEQYF; cdr3_nt: TGTGCCAGCAGTTTTACTCGGGGGGGAGTCTACGAGCAGTACTTC
clone_size: .; d_call: TRBD2; j_call: TRBJ2-5; v_call: TRBV12-3/TRBV12-4; cdr3_aa: CASSFWSGRGETQYF; cdr3_nt: TGTGCCAGCAGTTTCTGGTCCGGGAGGGGTGAGACCCAGTACTTC
clone_size: many; d_call: .; j_call: TRBJ2-7; v_call: TRBV11-2; cdr3_aa: CASSGTIYYEQYF; cdr3_nt: TGTGCCAGCTCCGGGACAATTTACTACGAGCAGTACTTC
clone_size: many; d_call: TRBD1; j_call: TRBJ1-2; v_call: TRBV29-1; cdr3_aa: CSVVPGTGDYGYTF; cdr3_nt: TGCAGCGTTGTCCCGGGGACAGGGGACTATGGCTACACCTTC
clone_size: many; d_call: TRBD2; j_call: TRBJ2-5; v_call: TRBV20-1; cdr3_aa: CSATSGGAGETQYF; cdr3_nt: TGCAGTGCTACCAGCGGGGGGGCGGGAGAGACCCAGTACTTC
clone_size: .; d_call: TRBD1; j_call: TRBJ1-2; v_call: TRBV4-1; cdr3_aa: CASSQPDREGNYGYTF; cdr3_nt: TGCGCCAGCAGCCAACCGGACAGGGAAGGGAACTATGGCTACACCTTC
clone_size: .; d_call: .; j_call: TRBJ1-1; v_call: TRBV20-1; cdr3_aa: CSARGPRGLNTEAFF; cdr3_nt: TGCAGTGCTAGAGGGCCCAGGGGCTTGAACACTGAAGCTTTCTTT
clone_size: .; d_call: .; j_call: TRBJ1-6; v_call: TRBV5-1; cdr3_aa: CASSLDSYNSPLHF; cdr3_nt: TGCGCCAGCAGCCTGGACAGCTATAATTCACCCCTCCACTTT
clone_size: .; d_call: TRBD1; j_call: TRBJ2-5; v_call: TRBV7-2; cdr3_aa: CASSWDRGSGTQYF; cdr3_nt: TGTGCCAGCAGCTGGGACAGGGGGTCAGGGACCCAGTACTTC
clone_size: .; d_call: .; j_call: TRBJ1-2; v_call: TRBV6-1; cdr3_aa: CASRQGASPYGYTF; cdr3_nt: TGTGCCAGCAGACAAGGCGCCTCACCCTATGGCTACACCTTC
clone_size: many; d_call: TRBD1; j_call: TRBJ1-5; v_call: TRBV6-2/TRBV6-3; cdr3_aa: CASSYLGQGPERSNQPQHF; cdr3_nt: TGTGCCAGCAGTTACTTGGGACAGGGGCCTGAGAGGAGCAATCAGCCCCAGCATTTT
clone_size: .; d_call: .; j_call: TRBJ1-3; v_call: TRBV6-1; cdr3_aa: CASSEYLGNTIYF; cdr3_nt: TGTGCCAGCAGTGAATACCTTGGAAACACCATATATTTT
clone_size: .; d_call: .; j_call: TRBJ1-1; v_call: TRBV6-1; cdr3_aa: CASSTEVFF; cdr3_nt: TGTGCCAGCAGTACTGAAGTTTTCTTT
clone_size: few; d_call: .; j_call: TRBJ2-5; v_call: TRBV2; cdr3_aa: CASSDSGLWETQYF; cdr3_nt: TGTGCCAGCAGTGATTCCGGGTTGTGGGAGACCCAGTACTTC
clone_size: many; d_call: .; j_call: TRBJ1-1; v_call: TRBV12-5; cdr3_aa: CASGLADRMNTEAFF; cdr3_nt: TGTGCTAGTGGTTTGGCTGACAGGATGAACACTGAAGCTTTCTTT
clone_size: many; d_call: .; j_call: TRBJ2-7; v_call: TRBV7-6; cdr3_aa: CASSLDRGPGEQYF; cdr3_nt: TGTGCCAGCAGCTTAGATCGGGGTCCAGGGGAGCAGTACTTC
clone_size: .; d_call: TRBD2; j_call: TRBJ2-7; v_call: TRBV6-1; cdr3_aa: CASSEAISGALPYEQYF; cdr3_nt: TGTGCCAGCAGTGAAGCGATAAGCGGGGCTCTCCCCTACGAGCAGTACTTC
clone_size: many; d_call: .; j_call: TRBJ1-1; v_call: TRBV28; cdr3_aa: CASSLRTAAEAFF; cdr3_nt: TGTGCCAGCAGTTTGAGGACAGCGGCTGAAGCTTTCTTT
clone_size: many; d_call: .; j_call: TRBJ1-2; v_call: TRBV12-3/TRBV12-4; cdr3_aa: CASSVGGAFRGYTF; cdr3_nt: TGTGCCAGCAGTGTGGGGGGGGCTTTTCGTGGCTACACCTTC
clone_size: .; d_call: TRBD1; j_call: TRBJ1-2; v_call: TRBV27; cdr3_aa: CASSPPGQGRYGYTF; cdr3_nt: TGTGCCAGCAGTCCGCCGGGACAGGGTAGATATGGCTACACCTTC
clone_size: many; d_call: .; j_call: TRBJ1-2; v_call: TRBV12-3/TRBV12-4; cdr3_aa: CASSPLGGDYGYTF; cdr3_nt: TGTGCCAGCAGTCCGCTCGGGGGAGACTATGGCTACACCTTC
clone_size: many; d_call: .; j_call: TRBJ2-5; v_call: TRBV7-3; cdr3_aa: CASGVRGAETQYF; cdr3_nt: TGTGCCAGCGGGGTCCGCGGGGCAGAGACCCAGTACTTC
clone_size: many; d_call: TRBD2; j_call: TRBJ2-5; v_call: TRBV28; cdr3_aa: CASSLVGTSGSAKTQYF; cdr3_nt: TGTGCCAGCAGCCTTGTCGGAACTAGCGGGAGCGCGAAGACCCAGTACTTC
clone_size: many; d_call: .; j_call: TRBJ1-2; v_call: TRBV30; cdr3_aa: CAWSPPGYGYTF; cdr3_nt: TGTGCCTGGAGCCCCCCGGGCTATGGCTACACCTTC
clone_size: .; d_call: TRBD2; j_call: TRBJ2-5; v_call: TRBV2; cdr3_aa: CASNPLAGGQETQYF; cdr3_nt: TGTGCCAGCAATCCACTAGCGGGAGGACAAGAGACCCAGTACTTC
clone_size: .; d_call: .; j_call: TRBJ2-2; v_call: TRBV9; cdr3_aa: CASRLMDTGELFF; cdr3_nt: TGTGCCTCTCGCTTAATGGACACCGGGGAGCTGTTTTTT
clone_size: many; d_call: .; j_call: TRBJ2-7; v_call: TRBV28; cdr3_aa: CASSLSGTLNEQYF; cdr3_nt: TGTGCCAGCAGTTTATCAGGGACATTGAACGAGCAGTACTTC
clone_size: .; d_call: .; j_call: TRBJ1-1; v_call: TRBV6-1; cdr3_aa: CASNPLGGRAEAFF; cdr3_nt: TGTGCCAGCAATCCACTGGGGGGTAGAGCTGAAGCTTTCTTT
clone_size: .; d_call: .; j_call: TRBJ1-2; v_call: TRBV30; cdr3_aa: CAWRGLRTVRYGYTF; cdr3_nt: TGTGCCTGGAGAGGCTTACGGACAGTTCGCTATGGCTACACCTTC
clone_size: few; d_call: .; j_call: TRBJ1-2; v_call: TRBV28; cdr3_aa: CASSLSSKGGYTF; cdr3_nt: TGTGCCAGCAGTCTCTCGTCAAAGGGCGGCTACACCTTC
clone_size: many; d_call: .; j_call: TRBJ1-1; v_call: TRBV19; cdr3_aa: CASSNFGFTEAFF; cdr3_nt: TGTGCCAGTAGTAACTTCGGGTTTACTGAAGCTTTCTTT
clone_size: many; d_call: .; j_call: TRBJ1-5; v_call: TRBV12-3/TRBV12-4; cdr3_aa: CASSMRVTFNQPQHF; cdr3_nt: TGTGCCAGCAGCATGAGGGTTACCTTCAATCAGCCCCAGCATTTT
clone_size: many; d_call: .; j_call: TRBJ1-1; v_call: TRBV29-1; cdr3_aa: CSVLRADTEAFF; cdr3_nt: TGCAGCGTTCTTCGAGCGGACACTGAAGCTTTCTTT
clone_size: .; d_call: TRBD1; j_call: TRBJ1-1; v_call: TRBV7-2; cdr3_aa: CASSLGPGGFLGEAFF; cdr3_nt: TGTGCCAGCAGCTTAGGGCCAGGGGGTTTTCTCGGTGAAGCTTTCTTT
clone_size: many; d_call: .; j_call: TRBJ2-5; v_call: TRBV7-9; cdr3_aa: CASSPPGLQETQYF; cdr3_nt: TGTGCCAGCAGCCCGCCAGGTCTCCAAGAGACCCAGTACTTC
clone_size: many; d_call: .; j_call: TRBJ1-2; v_call: TRBV5-6; cdr3_aa: CASSLAVRGVYGYTF; cdr3_nt: TGTGCCAGCAGCTTGGCCGTCAGGGGCGTCTATGGCTACACCTTC
clone_size: many; d_call: TRBD1; j_call: TRBJ1-5; v_call: TRBV27; cdr3_aa: CASSFLGTGVSQPQHF; cdr3_nt: TGTGCCAGCAGTTTCCTCGGGACAGGGGTTTCTCAGCCCCAGCATTTT
clone_size: many; d_call: TRBD2; j_call: TRBJ2-5; v_call: TRBV12-5; cdr3_aa: CASGLGLAGAKETQYF; cdr3_nt: TGTGCTAGTGGTTTGGGGCTAGCGGGGGCTAAAGAGACCCAGTACTTC